The clone carrying this T cell receptor beta chain was picked up a small number of times. This sample stems from a study of early T cells in non-severe SARS-CoV-2 infection. CDR3 length: 14 amino acids. V was trimmed by 3 bases and J by 0 bases, leaving 8 bases between them. CDR1 SGHAT and CDR2 FQNNGV come from the germline V gene. Via MiXCR, TCRdb re-called the 5' RACE reads, giving one row per CDR3 protein. The sample comprises about 110,000 distinct CDR3 sequences, 9% to 14% of which are singletons, and around 3% rests with the top ten. Sequencing was carried out using whole blood. The clonotype originates from an adult who was a healthcare worker with PCR-confirmed SARS-CoV-2 infection or an uninfected control (not recorded which). This chain joins TRBV11-2 and TRBJ1-2, with D hard to call. The CDR3 coding sequence is TGTGCCAGCAGCTTCCTACACCCTAACTATGGCTACACCTTC. Translating it yields CASSFLHPNYGYTF.